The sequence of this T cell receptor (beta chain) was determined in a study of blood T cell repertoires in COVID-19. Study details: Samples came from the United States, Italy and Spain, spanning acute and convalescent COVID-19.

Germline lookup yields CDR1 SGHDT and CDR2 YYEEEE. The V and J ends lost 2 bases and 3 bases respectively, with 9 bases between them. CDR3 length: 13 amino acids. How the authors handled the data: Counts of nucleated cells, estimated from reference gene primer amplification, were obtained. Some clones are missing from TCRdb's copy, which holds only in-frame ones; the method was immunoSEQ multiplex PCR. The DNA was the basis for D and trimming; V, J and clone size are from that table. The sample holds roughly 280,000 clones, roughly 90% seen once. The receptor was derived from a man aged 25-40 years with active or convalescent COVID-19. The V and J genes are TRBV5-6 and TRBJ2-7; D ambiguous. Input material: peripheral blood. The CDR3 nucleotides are TGTGCCAGCAGCTTCCGCGGCGACTACGAGCAGTACTTC. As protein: CASSFRGDYEQYF.